This is a list of T cell receptor beta chains from one sample in a study of technical replicates of blood from a few donors. The protocol was immunoSEQ multiplex PCR, while the TCRdb copy is restricted to in-frame clones and leaves out a portion. The sample lists some 81,000 clones; 91% were seen once. Sequenced material: T cells isolated from PBMCs. All receptors come from a human donor in good health. CDR3s include the opening cysteine and the closing phenylalanine or tryptophan. The listing skips clone size in some rows; elsewhere it reads once, few, many or a size class.

cdr3_aa: CASAERLASIYEQYF
v_call: TRBV12-5
j_call: TRBJ2-7
clone_size: -

cdr3_aa: CASRATGSGELFF
v_call: TRBV28
j_call: TRBJ2-2
clone_size: once

cdr3_aa: CASSSAADSPSYEQFF
v_call: TRBV13
j_call: TRBJ2-1
clone_size: -

cdr3_aa: CASSRDRGISPLHF
v_call: TRBV6-5
j_call: TRBJ1-6
clone_size: once

cdr3_aa: CASSNSGANVLTF
v_call: TRBV7-3
j_call: TRBJ2-6
clone_size: -

cdr3_aa: CASSSPGQTNTEAFF
v_call: TRBV19
j_call: TRBJ1-1
clone_size: -

cdr3_aa: CASSLPGGHQETQYF
v_call: TRBV28
j_call: TRBJ2-5
clone_size: -

cdr3_aa: CASSLVRTGGLGGYTF
v_call: TRBV5-1
j_call: TRBJ1-2
clone_size: -

cdr3_aa: CASSLTSETSGANVLTF
v_call: TRBV11-2
j_call: TRBJ2-6
clone_size: -

cdr3_aa: CASSRDSGDYEQYF
v_call: TRBV18
j_call: TRBJ2-7
clone_size: once

cdr3_aa: CASSLGLAGGYNEQFF
v_call: TRBV5-1
j_call: TRBJ2-1
clone_size: -

cdr3_aa: CASRAEARGVYGYTF
v_call: TRBV27
j_call: TRBJ1-2
clone_size: -

cdr3_aa: CASSQSGTLLDEQFF
v_call: TRBV7-9
j_call: TRBJ2-1
clone_size: -

cdr3_aa: CASSFNTPGPHYEQYF
v_call: TRBV27
j_call: TRBJ2-7
clone_size: -

cdr3_aa: CASRVTGTSGTGELFF
v_call: TRBV2
j_call: TRBJ2-2
clone_size: few

cdr3_aa: CATPPKGAEQGGITEAFF
v_call: TRBV10-1
j_call: TRBJ1-1
clone_size: -

cdr3_aa: CASSLVQGERETQYF
v_call: TRBV5-1
j_call: TRBJ2-5
clone_size: -

cdr3_aa: CASSQEGRRGQPQHF
v_call: TRBV6-1
j_call: TRBJ1-5
clone_size: -